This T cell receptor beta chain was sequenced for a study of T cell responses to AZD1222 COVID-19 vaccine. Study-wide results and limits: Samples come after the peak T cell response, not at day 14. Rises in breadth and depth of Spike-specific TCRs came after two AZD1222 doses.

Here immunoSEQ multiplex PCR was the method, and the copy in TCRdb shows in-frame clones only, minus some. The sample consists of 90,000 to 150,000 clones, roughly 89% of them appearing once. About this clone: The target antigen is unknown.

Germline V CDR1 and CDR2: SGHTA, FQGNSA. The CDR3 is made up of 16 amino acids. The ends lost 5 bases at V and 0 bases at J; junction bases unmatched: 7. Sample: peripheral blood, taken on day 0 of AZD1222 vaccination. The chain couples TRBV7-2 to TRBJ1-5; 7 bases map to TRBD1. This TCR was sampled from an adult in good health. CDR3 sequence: CASSLGGSVSNQPQHF. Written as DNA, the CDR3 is TGTGCCAGCAGCCTAGGGGGCTCGGTTAGCAATCAGCCCCAGCATTTT.